The 32 T cell receptor beta chains below were found in one sample sequenced in a study of blood T cell repertoires in COVID-19. Generated by immunoSEQ multiplex PCR, the TCRdb table keeps only in-frame clones and is missing some. The sample records approximately 330,000 clones, roughly 90% being singletons. The sequenced material came from peripheral blood. These receptors all come from a young man with COVID-19, enrolled during active disease.

V and J are TRBV19 and TRBJ2-7; maybe TRBD2 (6 bases). The CDR3 is made up of 15 amino acids. Germline CDR1 LNHDA, CDR2 SQIVND (reference sequence). V lost 5 bases and J lost 3, with 17 bases in between. Here the CDR3 reads CASSPSSASNYEQYF. The CDR3 DNA sequence: TGTGCCAGTAGTCCGTCTAGCGCATCGAACTACGAGCAGTACTTC.

The chain uses TRBV5-1 and TRBJ1-1; D not resolved. This CDR3 comprises 14 residues. Germline CDR1 is SGHRS and CDR2 is YFSETQ. The germline V and J ends were trimmed by 0 bases and 2 bases, with 8 bases remaining between them. The CDR3: CASSLDLYNTEAFF. DNA of the CDR3: TGCGCCAGCAGCTTGGACTTATATAACACTGAAGCTTTCTTT.

The chain is built from TRBV6-5 and TRBJ1-2; 9 bases are a match to TRBD1. With V trimmed by 7 bases and J by 1 base, 7 bases remained unmatched. The germline CDR1 and CDR2 sequences are MNHEY and SVGAGI. The CDR3 totals 15 residues. CDR3 sequence (DNA): TGTGCCAGCACCCAGGGGACAGGGTTTAACTATGGCTACACCTTC. Protein sequence: CASTQGTGFNYGYTF.

This rearrangement joins TRBV7-9 to TRBJ1-3; the D gene is possibly TRBD1 (6 bases). Trimming removed 1 base at V and 0 bases at J, with 7 bases between. CDR3 length: 15 residues. Germline lookup yields CDR1 SEHNR and CDR2 FQNEAQ (reference sequence). CDR3 in amino acids: CASSLETGSGNTIYF. The CDR3 region has the DNA TGTGCCAGCAGCTTAGAGACAGGCTCTGGAAACACCATATATTTT.

The table lists this clone with a few counts. The chain has TRBV18 and TRBJ1-5; D may be TRBD1 (6 bases). The CDR3 runs 16 residues. The V end lost 2 bases, the J end lost 0 bases, and 11 bases lay between the germline ends. Germline-derived CDR1 and CDR2 are KGHSH and LQKENI. The CDR3: CASSPEGQLSNQPQHF. The CDR3 bases are TGTGCCAGCTCACCAGAGGGACAACTTAGCAATCAGCCCCAGCATTTT.

The J gene is TRBJ1-1, the V gene TRBV6-5; possibly TRBD1 for D (6 bases). The CDR3 contains 15 residues. Trimming took 7 bases from V and 2 from J, leaving 17 bases between them. The germline V gene encodes CDR1 MNHEY and CDR2 SVGAGI. The CDR3 region is CASINPGRGNTEAFF. The CDR3 nucleotides read TGTGCCAGCATCAACCCGGGCAGGGGTAACACTGAAGCTTTCTTT.

The chain uses TRBV2 and TRBJ1-6; D uncertain. Germline V lookup: CDR1 SNHLY, CDR2 FYNNEI. The CDR3 totals 14 residues. Trimming left V 6 bases short and J 5 bases short, with 11 bases between. The CDR3 DNA reads as TGTGCCAGCAGGAGGAGGGCCCATAATTCACCCCTCCACTTT. Its protein is CASRRRAHNSPLHF.

This rearrangement joins TRBV10-3 to TRBJ2-5; D might be TRBD1 (6 bases). The germline V and J ends were trimmed by 3 bases and 3 bases, with 17 bases remaining between them. Germline V gene data show CDR1 as ENHRY and CDR2 as SYGVKD. The CDR3 consists of 16 residues. The DNA for the CDR3 is TGTGCCATCAGTGACAGGGACAAGGAGGAAGAAGAGACCCAGTACTTC. Its protein product is CAISDRDKEEEETQYF.

The chain couples TRBV29-1 to TRBJ2-7, with TRBD1 matching over 9 bases. CDR3 length equals 15 residues. Germline CDR1 is SQVTM and CDR2 is ANQGSEA. V shed 4 bases, J shed 1 base, and the junction held 8 bases outside the gene matches. The CDR3: CSVVDGDRGSYEQYF. As DNA, the CDR3 is TGCAGCGTTGTTGATGGCGACAGGGGGTCCTACGAGCAGTACTTC.

The J gene is TRBJ2-7, the V gene TRBV6-2 or TRBV6-3; possible D gene TRBD1, 6 bases. CDR1 and CDR2 from the germline V gene are MNHEY and SVGEGT. CDR3 length: 16 amino acids. V lost 0 bases to trimming and J lost 0 bases, with 12 bases between them. This chain's CDR3 is CASSYSGTFPSYEQYF. In DNA, the CDR3 is TGTGCCAGCAGTTACTCCGGGACATTTCCCTCCTACGAGCAGTACTTC.

The V gene is TRBV24-1, the J gene TRBJ2-7, with 8 bases lining up with TRBD1. The CDR3 has 15 residues. Trimming cost V 4 bases and J 3 bases; bases outside gene matches: 7. CDR1 is KGHDR, CDR2 SFDVKD, per germline. The CDR3 sequence is CATSEKAGGHYEQYF. The CDR3 coding sequence is TGTGCCACCAGTGAGAAGGCAGGGGGCCACTACGAGCAGTACTTC.

The V call is TRBV11-2, the J call TRBJ2-5, with TRBD1 as a possible D gene (6 bases). The CDR3 consists of 14 residues. The V end was cut by 5 bases, the J end by 2 bases, with 12 bases between. CDR1 and CDR2 (germline): SGHAT, FQNNGV. The DNA for the CDR3 is TGTGCCAGCAGCCCCAGGGGTAGACAAGAGACCCAGTACTTC. Its protein product is CASSPRGRQETQYF.

The V gene is TRBV7-2, the J gene TRBJ2-1; possible D gene TRBD2, 6 bases. The germline V and J ends were trimmed by 5 bases and 7 bases, with 12 bases remaining between them. This CDR3 is built from 13 residues. Germline CDR1 SGHTA, CDR2 FQGNSA. The CDR3 nucleotides read TGTGCCAGCAGCCAACTCGGGAGAAATGAGCAGTTCTTC. Its translation: CASSQLGRNEQFF.

The chain combines TRBV5-1 with TRBJ1-2; possibly TRBD1 for D (6 bases). Per germline, CDR1 SGHRS and CDR2 YFSETQ. V was trimmed by 2 bases and J by 4 bases, leaving 18 bases between them. The CDR3 sequence is 16 residues long. CDR3 coding DNA: TGCGCCAGCAGCTTAAGTCCCCGGGACATACTCTATGGCTACACCTTC. As protein: CASSLSPRDILYGYTF.

This chain connects TRBV28 to TRBJ1-5; TRBD1 aligns across 10 bases. The CDR3 is 17 amino acids. The ends lost 2 bases at V and 0 bases at J; junction bases unmatched: 4. The germline V gene has CDR1 MDHEN and CDR2 SYDVKM. The CDR3: CASSLPRDRGSNQPQHF. For the CDR3, the DNA is TGTGCCAGCAGTTTACCCCGGGACAGGGGTAGCAATCAGCCCCAGCATTTT.

The rearrangement links TRBV27 to TRBJ1-4; TRBD1 is a possible D gene (5 bases). CDR3 length: 16 amino acids. V was trimmed by 5 bases and J by 4 bases, leaving 17 bases between them. Germline CDR1 reads MNHEY; CDR2 reads SMNVEV (reference sequence). The CDR3 sequence: CASSPTLGRVNEKLFF. The CDR3 DNA is TGTGCCAGCAGTCCCACCCTCGGCAGGGTTAATGAAAAACTGTTTTTT.

This clone has just one count. The chain links TRBV28 to TRBJ1-2; 7 bases are shared with TRBD1. The length of the CDR3 is 13 residues. Germline values: CDR1 MDHEN, CDR2 SYDVKM. V dropped 6 bases and J dropped 2; count of bases not matched to a gene: 3. The DNA of the CDR3 is TGTGCCAGCAGGTTGGGACAGAACTATGGCTACACCTTC. Translated: CASRLGQNYGYTF.

The J gene is TRBJ2-7, the V gene TRBV4-1; 8 bases map to TRBD1. The J segment lost 2 bases and the V segment lost 2 bases, leaving 5 bases of the junction unmatched. This CDR3 comprises 15 residues. CDR1 is MGHRA and CDR2 is YSYEKL in the germline V gene. CDR3 nucleotide sequence: TGCGCCAGCAGCCAATCAGAGACAGGGGCCTACGAGCAGTACTTC. The encoded protein is CASSQSETGAYEQYF.

The genes are TRBV4-1 and TRBJ1-2; 8 bases align to TRBD1. The CDR3 totals 16 residues. The ends lost 3 bases at V and 3 bases at J; junction bases unmatched: 9. Germline CDR1 MGHRA, CDR2 YSYEKL. The chain's CDR3 is CASSQTPDRAHYGYTF. CDR3 nucleotide sequence: TGCGCCAGCAGCCAGACCCCGGACAGGGCCCACTATGGCTACACCTTC.

This clone showed up just once. V gene TRBV5-6 combines with J gene TRBJ1-1; 8 bases are shared with TRBD1. The CDR3 runs 14 residues. Trimming took 3 bases from V and 6 from J; bases not matched to a gene: 7. In germline, CDR1 is SGHDT, CDR2 YYEEEE. The CDR3 region is CASSSRQGSAEAFF. CDR3 nucleotide sequence: TGTGCCAGCAGCTCCAGACAGGGGAGCGCTGAAGCTTTCTTT.

This chain connects TRBV11-2 to TRBJ2-7, with a weak D call TRBD1 (5 bases). The CDR3 runs to 17 residues. Trimming removed 2 bases at V and 5 bases at J, with 22 bases between. From germline, CDR1 is SGHAT and CDR2 FQNNGV. CDR3 protein: CASSLLHRQGGWNEQYF. The CDR3 DNA reads as TGTGCCAGCAGCTTACTTCATAGGCAGGGTGGCTGGAACGAGCAGTACTTC.

The chain uses TRBV7-3 and TRBJ2-5, with D possibly being TRBD2 (6 bases). The CDR3 covers 15 residues. With 0 bases removed from V and 1 base from J, the gap between germline ends came to 9 bases. Germline CDR1 SGHTA, CDR2 FQGTGA. In DNA, the CDR3 is TGTGCCAGCAGCTTAACGTCGGGGGTCCAAGAGACCCAGTACTTC. The encoded protein is CASSLTSGVQETQYF.

In its sample, this clone was seen a few times. The chain uses TRBV3-1 (or the pseudogene TRBV3-2) and TRBJ1-2; D call uncertain. Trimming left V 0 bases short and J 5 bases short, with 7 bases between. This CDR3 contains 13 residues. CDR1 LGHDT and CDR2 YNNKEL come from the germline V gene (reference sequence). CDR3 region: CASSQEGSYGYTF. In DNA, the CDR3 is TGTGCCAGCAGCCAAGAGGGCAGTTATGGCTACACCTTC.

CDR3 protein: CAISESAGVSTDTQYF. The CDR3 coding sequence is TGTGCCATCAGTGAGTCAGCGGGGGTAAGCACAGATACGCAGTATTTT. V gene TRBV10-3 combines with J gene TRBJ2-3; 8 nucleotides match TRBD2. This CDR3 has 16 amino acids. V gave up 0 bases and J gave up 0 bases; unmatched junction bases: 2. Germline lookup yields CDR1 ENHRY and CDR2 SYGVKD.

This clone was seen only once. The chain is built from TRBV5-1 and TRBJ2-1; no clear D gene. V was trimmed by 0 bases and J by 9 bases, leaving 10 bases between them. Germline assignment: CDR1 SGHRS and CDR2 YFSETQ. This CDR3 is built from 13 residues. DNA for the CDR3: TGCGCCAGCAGCTTGGATCTAGTTGGTGAGCAGTTCTTC. Translated, it gives CASSLDLVGEQFF.

The chain carries TRBV5-8 and TRBJ2-7, with a tentative D call TRBD1 (6 bases). The germline V gene encodes CDR1 SGHTS and CDR2 YDEGEE. The CDR3 has 15 amino acids. V was clipped by 5 bases and J by 3 bases, with 18 bases between them. The DNA for the CDR3 is TGTGCCAGCAGAAGGGGCAGGGGATTCTACTACGAGCAGTACTTC. Translated: CASRRGRGFYYEQYF. The variable domain in full, completed from reference TRBV5-8 and TRBJ2-7, reads EAGVTQSPTHLIKTRGQQATLRCSPISGHTSVYWYQQALGLGLQFLLWYDEGEERNRGNFPPRFSGRQFPNYSSELNVNALELEDSALYLCASRRGRGFYYEQYFGPGTRLTVT.

This chain joins TRBV6-2 or TRBV6-3 and TRBJ1-5, with TRBD1 matching over 8 bases. CDR1 and CDR2 from the germline V gene are MNHEY and SVGEGT. After removal of 3 bases from V and 5 bases from J, the junction contained 9 bases not matched to a gene. The CDR3 runs 16 residues. Here the CDR3 reads CASSYNQDRADQPQHF. The CDR3 nucleotides read TGTGCCAGCAGTTATAACCAGGACAGGGCGGATCAGCCCCAGCATTTT.

The gene calls are TRBV10-3 and TRBJ2-1; 12 nucleotides line up with TRBD2. The germline gives CDR1 ENHRY, CDR2 SYGVKD. Losses at the gene ends were 6 bases for V and 0 bases for J; bases not matched to a gene: 9. There are 18 residues in the CDR3. In DNA, the CDR3 is TGTGCCATCAGGAAGTCTAGCGGGGGGGGGAGCTCCTACAATGAGCAGTTCTTC. Residues: CAIRKSSGGGSSYNEQFF.

This chain connects TRBV9 to TRBJ2-5, with TRBD1 identical over 11 bases. Germline V CDR1 and CDR2: SGDLS, YYNGEE. V was clipped by 3 bases and J by 5 bases; unmatched bases: 9. This CDR3 has 16 amino acids. In DNA, the CDR3 is TGTGCCAGCAGCGCGAGGACAGGGGGCTATCGGGAGACCCAGTACTTC. It specifies CASSARTGGYRETQYF.

V and J are TRBV5-1 and TRBJ2-5, with 7 nucleotides matching TRBD2. Germline values: CDR1 SGHRS, CDR2 YFSETQ. Trimming took 0 bases from V and 5 from J; bases not matched to a gene: 7. The CDR3 is made up of 15 amino acids. CDR3 sequence (DNA): TGCGCCAGCAGCTTGGGGCGACGGGAGGAGGAGACCCAGTACTTC. Protein: CASSLGRREEETQYF.

The chain combines TRBV19 with TRBJ1-4; D is ambiguous. This CDR3 region has 12 residues. CDR1 and CDR2 from the germline V gene are LNHDA and SQIVND (reference sequence). V was trimmed by 5 bases and J by 8 bases, leaving 9 bases between them. As DNA, the CDR3 is TGTGCCAGTAGTCACCGGTTCGAAAAACTGTTTTTT. Amino acid sequence: CASSHRFEKLFF.

The chain carries TRBV27 and TRBJ2-7, with D possibly TRBD1 on 6 matching bases. This CDR3 spans 15 amino acids. CDR1 MNHEY and CDR2 SMNVEV come from the germline V gene (reference sequence). The V end lost 5 bases, the J end lost 3 bases, and 17 bases lay between the germline ends. CDR3 nucleotide sequence: TGTGCCAGCAGTCCCTCCCCGGGGACAATCTACGAGCAGTACTTC. It translates to CASSPSPGTIYEQYF.